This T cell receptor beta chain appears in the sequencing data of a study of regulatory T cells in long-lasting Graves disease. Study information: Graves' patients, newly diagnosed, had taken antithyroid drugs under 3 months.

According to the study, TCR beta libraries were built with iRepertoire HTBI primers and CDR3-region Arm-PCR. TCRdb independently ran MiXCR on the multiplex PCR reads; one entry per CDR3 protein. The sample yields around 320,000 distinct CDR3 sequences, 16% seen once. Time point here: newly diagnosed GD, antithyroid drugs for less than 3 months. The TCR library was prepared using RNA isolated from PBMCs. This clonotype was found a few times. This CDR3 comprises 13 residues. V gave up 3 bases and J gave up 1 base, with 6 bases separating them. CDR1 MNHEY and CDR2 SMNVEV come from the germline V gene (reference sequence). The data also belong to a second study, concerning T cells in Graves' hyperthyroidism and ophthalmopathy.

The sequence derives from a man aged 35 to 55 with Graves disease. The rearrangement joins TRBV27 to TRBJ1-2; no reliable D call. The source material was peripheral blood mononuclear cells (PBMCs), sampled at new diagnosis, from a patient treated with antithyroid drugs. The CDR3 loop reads CASSFHINYGYTF. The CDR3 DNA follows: TGTGCCAGCAGTTTTCACATTAACTATGGCTACACCTTC.